This T cell receptor beta chain was identified during a study of shared clonotypes between healthy human individuals (dated by TCRdb to 2018 to 2020). Looking at the study overall: The cohort included a few men and a couple of women between 18 and 49 years of age. To increase sequencing depth and limit assay-specific biases, different laboratories used diverse techniques to prepare libraries and sequence TCR repertoires. Per donor, three plates each were used for CD4 naive and CD4 memory, two for CD8 naive, and one for CD8 memory. Per donor, leukapheresis produced somewhere between about 0.8 and 9 billion PBMCs. To estimate repertoire size and how much clonotypes are shared between individuals, the study performed deep sequencing of blood TCR repertoires from a handful of healthy adults. Overall study outcomes, separate from this receptor: When several donors were compared, the shared fraction of clonotypes was about 5.2% for naive CD4, about 4% for naive CD8, 2% to 2.5% for memory CD4, and around 0.37% for memory CD8. The small number of donors limited the genetic and exposure-history diversity represented. Higher generation probabilities were observed for clonotypes shared by all four sorted-subset donors than for non-shared clonotypes. Pairwise subsampling indicated that sequencing depth was expected to affect the degree of clonotype sharing among donors. Incomplete sequencing was indicated by rarefaction of sorted-subset datasets, despite the large sequencing depth. Sampling was restricted to blood, and TCR repertoires in tissue are likely to differ from TCR repertoires in blood. Naive subsets generally had larger estimated clonotype richness than memory subsets did.

The donors were healthy, HIV-negative adults who had no recently reported acute infections or vaccinations. Every donor was a Caucasian adult residing in Nashville, Tennessee, USA. CD4+ T cells were enriched through magnetic negative selection, after which naive cells were positively selected on CD45RA and the remaining negative fraction served as the memory subset. Blood was collected by leukapheresis, and PBMCs were isolated by Ficoll-Histopaque density gradient centrifugation and then cryopreserved in liquid nitrogen vapor phase. Purity and quantity of every magnetically sorted T cell population were checked by analytical flow cytometry. Genomic DNA was isolated from each sorted fraction and quantified by UV absorbance on a Nanodrop 2000c. In regard to this clone: Its antigen remains undetermined. Base qualities are not at hand, and no much larger clone is one base apart.

TCR CDR3 regions were amplified from genomic DNA by multiplex PCR using the deep immunoSEQ assay. For each cell subset, the extracted genomic DNA was distributed evenly across all wells of several immunoSEQ 96-well plates, and each plate served as one replicate. For sorted subsets, each replicate PCR was loaded with about 0.2 ug genomic DNA, equivalent to about 30,000 T cell genomes. Purified libraries were quantified with a Qubit 3.0 fluorometer, sized on a Bioanalyzer 2100, and re-quantified with the KAPA Library Quantification kit. A separate single-read 150-cycle Illumina NextSeq 550 flow cell was used to sequence each immunoSEQ 96-well plate. In the paper's pipeline: Because only junctional sequences without quality scores were contained in the immunoSEQ output, filtering matching that applied to full-length reads could not be performed. To assign V/J genes and CDR3, sequences were annotated using PyIR, a Python wrapper for IgBLAST v1.9, with IMGT germline references. Any read was removed if the V/J assignment was weak (E-value above 1e-6), the CDR3 was missing, or the read contained stop codons, out-of-frame junctions, or ambiguous translated residues. A V3J clonotype was defined by an identical inferred V gene, J gene, and CDR3 amino acid sequence. To compute the percentage overlap between repertoires, the number of shared unique clonotypes was divided by the size of the smaller repertoire. Richness of each repertoire was evaluated using RTK rarefaction, the Chao1 estimator, and Recon v2.1 estimates of unobserved clonotypes. Generation probabilities for all TCRbeta clonotypes obtained by the gDNA method from several donors were computed using OLGA. TCRdb mirrors the immuneACCESS table, restricted to in-frame sequences. Some clones are absent from its copies; in checked studies, under half trace to an unresolved V gene, and the reason for the others is unknown. For V, J and clone size, that table is used; D and trimming come from the DNA. This sample is represented by 2 million to 2.5 million clones; approximately 93% of them were singletons. The top ten hold 0.35% to 0.5% of the sample.

The source of this sequence is a man younger than 30 in good health. Some clones in this sample may be carry-over from other donors' samples. Sequenced input: naive CD4+ T cells from PBMCs. The meaning of the sample's cell subset or site label: CD45RA+ positively selected.

The sequenced DNA: TGTGCCAGCAGTGAATATGGGAAGGAGCCGGACGAGCAGTACTTC. This translates into CASSEYGKEPDEQYF. This chain is built from TRBV25-1 and TRBJ2-7, with the D gene not confidently named. The germline V gene yields MGHDK for CDR1 and SYGVNS for CDR2. The junction shows trimming of 0 bases on V and 5 bases on J, plus 14 bases between the germline ends. There are 15 amino acids in the CDR3, from cysteine to phenylalanine inclusive. Only CDR3 DNA remains: 45 bases, in frame from the first base.